A single sample is the source of the 18 T cell receptor beta chains below, sequenced in a study of blood T cell repertoires in COVID-19. Here immunoSEQ multiplex PCR was the method, and the copy in TCRdb shows in-frame clones only, minus some. Among approximately 250,000 clones, approximately 90% were seen once, and the ten largest hold approximately 3%. The sequencing input was PBMCs or T cells enriched from blood (not recorded which). Receptors were obtained from a man aged 35 to 55 who had been exposed to COVID-19.

This chain links TRBV11-2 with TRBJ2-7; D is unresolved. V was clipped by 1 base and J by 1 base, with 11 bases between them. This CDR3 has 15 amino acids. CDR1 is SGHAT and CDR2 is FQNNGV in the germline V gene. In DNA, the CDR3 is TGTGCCAGCAGCTTAGGAGTTCGCGGTTCCTACGAGCAGTACTTC. This codes for CASSLGVRGSYEQYF.

This chain joins TRBV9 and TRBJ2-5, with a weak D call TRBD2 (5 bases). Germline V gives CDR1 SGDLS, CDR2 YYNGEE. The CDR3 spans 15 residues. The V end was cut by 0 bases, the J end by 2 bases, with 11 bases between. In DNA form, the CDR3 reads TGTGCCAGCAGCGTAGGTCGAGCGGTACAAGAGACCCAGTACTTC. Amino acid sequence: CASSVGRAVQETQYF.

This clone was recorded only once. J is TRBJ1-1 and V is TRBV28; tentative D call: TRBD1 (5 bases). The CDR3 spans 16 residues. Germline CDR1 MDHEN, CDR2 SYDVKM. Trimming pared 6 bases from V and 2 bases from J, leaving 19 bases between. The CDR3 is CASSLLITGYNTEAFF. CDR3 coding DNA: TGTGCCAGCAGCCTTCTGATTACAGGCTATAACACTGAAGCTTTCTTT.

The chain recombines TRBV25-1 with TRBJ1-1, with TRBD1 as a possible D gene (6 bases). Trimming removed 2 bases from V and 5 bases from J, with 9 bases in between. CDR3 size: 13 residues. The germline CDR1 and CDR2 sequences are MGHDK and SYGVNS. Here the CDR3 reads CASSEAGATEAFF. The DNA for the CDR3 is TGTGCCAGCAGTGAAGCAGGGGCGACTGAAGCTTTCTTT.

CDR3 sequence: CASSYDRGRFYGYTF. For the CDR3, the DNA is TGTGCCAGCAGTTATGACAGGGGGAGATTCTATGGCTACACCTTC. The gene calls are TRBV27 and TRBJ1-2, with 9 bases matching TRBD1. The V segment lost 4 bases and the J segment 4 bases; nucleotides outside the gene matches: 7. The CDR3 loop spans 15 amino acids. Per germline, CDR1 MNHEY and CDR2 SMNVEV (reference sequence).

This sequence joins TRBV30 and TRBJ1-6; TRBD1 aligns across 11 bases. Trimming cost V 5 bases and J 0 bases; bases outside gene matches: 9. CDR3 length: 18 residues. Per the germline V gene, CDR1 is GTSNPN and CDR2 is SVGIG (reference sequence). CDR3 DNA: TGTGCCTGGGGAGTCGGACAGGGGGCTATCTCCTATAATTCACCCCTCCACTTT. This codes for CAWGVGQGAISYNSPLHF. The full variable domain, rest sourced from reference TRBV30 and TRBJ1-6, is SQTIHQWPATLVQPVGSPLSLECTVEGTSNPNLYWYRQAAGRGLQLLFYSVGIGQISSEVPQNLSASRPQDRQFILSSKKLLLSDSGFYLCAWGVGQGAISYNSPLHFGNGTRLTVT.

The chain joins TRBV10-3 to TRBJ2-7; 11 bases agree with TRBD2. This CDR3 contains 15 residues. Germline trimming cut 6 bases from V and 0 bases from J; bases unmatched to any gene: 4. Germline loops: CDR1 ENHRY, CDR2 SYGVKD. CDR3 bases: TGTGCCATCAGCGGGACTAGCGGTGTCTCCTACGAGCAGTACTTC. Translating gives CAISGTSGVSYEQYF.

This rearrangement joins TRBV7-9 to TRBJ2-1, with D possibly TRBD2 on 6 matching bases. CDR1 and CDR2 from the germline V gene are SEHNR and FQNEAQ (reference sequence). This CDR3 contains 13 residues. Between the trimmed V and J ends, which lost 2 bases and 7 bases, there was a span of 9 bases. The CDR3 region is CASSLIGRNEQFF. The CDR3 DNA is TGTGCCAGCAGCTTAATAGGGAGGAATGAGCAGTTCTTC.

The rearrangement joins TRBV11-3 to TRBJ2-2, with TRBD2 matching over 9 bases. J was trimmed by 2 bases and V by 3 bases; bases with no gene match: 7. The CDR3 has 17 amino acids. Germline V CDR1 and CDR2: SGHNT, YENEEA. The CDR3 bases are TGTGCCAGCAGCTTTCGGGGGCTAGCGGGAAACACCGGGGAGCTGTTTTTT. This codes for CASSFRGLAGNTGELFF.

The CDR3 here is CASSLGPPSGSNEQFF. Written as DNA, the CDR3 is TGCGCCAGCAGCTTGGGGCCGCCTAGCGGGAGCAATGAGCAGTTCTTC. The gene calls are TRBV5-1 and TRBJ2-1, with 10 nucleotides matching TRBD2. The CDR3 runs 16 residues. The V and J ends lost 0 bases and 6 bases, in that order; junction bases with no gene match: 6. Germline V gives CDR1 SGHRS, CDR2 YFSETQ.

The chain carries TRBV19 and TRBJ2-7, with TRBD1 matching 9 bases. Germline CDR1 and CDR2: LNHDA and SQIVND (reference sequence). The CDR3 loop spans 13 amino acids. The junction had 3 bases not matched to a gene; V was cut back by 6 bases and J by 3 bases. CDR3 DNA: TGTGCCAGTAGGAAGACAGGGGGCTACGAGCAGTACTTC. Protein sequence: CASRKTGGYEQYF.

This clone is a singleton in its sample. This chain joins TRBV5-4 and TRBJ2-5, with a weak D call TRBD1 (6 bases). This CDR3 is 16 amino acids long. V dropped 3 bases and J dropped 2 bases, with 17 bases sitting between them. CDR1 SGHNT and CDR2 YYREEE come from the germline V gene (reference sequence). CDR3 loop: CASSSYETGWQETQYF. The CDR3 DNA follows: TGTGCCAGCAGCTCATACGAGACAGGTTGGCAAGAGACCCAGTACTTC.

For this clone: Other DNA sequences of this sample code for an identical CDR3. V usage is TRBV4-1 and J usage is TRBJ2-1; no reliable D call. V lost 1 base, J lost 4 bases, and 5 bases lay in between. The germline V gene encodes CDR1 MGHRA and CDR2 YSYEKL. There are 13 residues in the CDR3. The CDR3, as DNA: TGCGCCAGCAGCCAAGCTAGTTACAATGAGCAGTTCTTC. Translation: CASSQASYNEQFF.

The chain is built from TRBV6-4 and TRBJ1-2, with 8 bases matching TRBD1. CDR1 and CDR2 from the germline V gene are MRHNA and SNTAGT. The ends lost 3 bases at V and 7 bases at J; junction bases unmatched: 10. The CDR3 consists of 15 residues. In nucleotides, the CDR3 is TGTGCCAGCAGTGATAGTAACCAGGGGGCGCGTGGCTACACCTTC. It encodes CASSDSNQGARGYTF.

V gene TRBV7-6 combines with J gene TRBJ2-1, with 7 bases identical to TRBD2. The CDR3 covers 15 residues. Trimming removed 1 base from V and 4 bases from J; junction bases left unmatched: 4. Germline-derived CDR1 and CDR2 are SGHVS and FNYEAQ. The CDR3 bases are TGTGCCAGCAGCTTAGACGGGAGGACTTACAATGAGCAGTTCTTC. Amino acid sequence: CASSLDGRTYNEQFF.

The V call is TRBV7-8, the J call TRBJ1-3; D is ambiguous. Germline V gene sequence: CDR1 SGHVS, CDR2 FQNEAQ. The V gene lost 5 bases and the J gene lost 3 bases, with 5 bases spanning the gap. The CDR3 runs to 12 residues. The CDR3 loop is CASSQLGNTIYF. The CDR3 nucleotides are TGTGCCAGCAGCCAACTTGGAAACACCATATATTTT.

This sequence joins TRBV21-1 and TRBJ1-5; TRBD1, the table's D call, was not compared with the DNA. TRBV21-1 is recorded as a pseudogene. CDR3 size: 18 residues. Here the CDR3 DNA reads TGTGCCAGCCGGCGGACAGCTCTAACTTATTGGACGGGTCAGCCCCAGCATTTT. Translating it yields CASRRTALTYWTGQPQHF.

Points on this clone: This CDR3 is also generated by other DNA sequences in the sample. The J gene is TRBJ1-5, the V gene TRBV9, with D tentatively TRBD1 (5 bases). The V gene's germline CDR1 is SGDLS and CDR2 YYNGEE. CDR3 length equals 14 residues. Trimming removed 0 bases at V and 2 bases at J, with 6 bases between. The CDR3 loop reads CASSVGGGNQPQHF. The CDR3 DNA sequence: TGTGCCAGCAGCGTAGGGGGGGGCAATCAGCCCCAGCATTTT.